Shown below are 10 T cell receptor beta chains from a single sample sequenced in a study of CD8 T cells in ankylosing spondylitis. Whole-study findings and limits: For ankylosing spondylitis blood, a TCR beta motif of fewer than 10 highly homologous variants appeared characteristic.

TCRdb called the 5' RACE reads again in MiXCR, with one record for every CDR3 protein. The table records around 140,000 distinct CDR3 sequences, 17% of them present only once. These receptors have no known antigen. Sequenced material: blood, either unsorted or a sorted T cell fraction (not recorded which). Every receptor here comes from a male donor with ankylosing spondylitis.

A single count supports this clonotype. The rearrangement links TRBV7-3 to TRBJ2-1; possible D gene TRBD2, 6 bases. Per the germline V gene, CDR1 is SGHTA and CDR2 is FQGTGA. V lost 5 bases to trimming and J lost 5 bases, with 10 bases between them. The length of the CDR3 is 13 residues. CDR3 loop: CASSSGSHNEQFF. Here the CDR3 DNA reads TGTGCCAGCAGCAGCGGGTCCCACAATGAGCAGTTCTTC. Full variable domain (rest looked up from reference TRBV7-3 and TRBJ2-1): GAGVSQTPSNKVTEKGKYVELRCDPISGHTALYWYRQSLGQGPEFLIYFQGTGAADDSGLPNDRFFAVRPEGSVSTLKIQRTERGDSAVYLCASSSGSHNEQFFGPGTRLTVL.

The sample holds many counts of this clonotype. V is TRBV12-3 or TRBV12-4 and J is TRBJ2-3, with TRBD2 identical over 13 bases. The CDR3 runs to 15 residues. After removal of 6 bases from V and 4 bases from J, the junction contained 4 bases not matched to a gene. This chain's CDR3 is CASSQTSGRADTQYF. The CDR3 bases are TGTGCCAGCAGCCAAACTAGCGGGAGGGCAGATACGCAGTATTTT.

This clonotype was counted only a few times. This chain links TRBV10-3 with TRBJ1-1, with D maybe TRBD1 (6 bases). CDR1 ENHRY and CDR2 SYGVKD come from the germline V gene. Trimming stripped 8 bases from V and 3 bases from J, with 16 bases between. CDR3 length: 14 residues. The CDR3: CAIGVQQGDTEAFF. The CDR3 bases are TGTGCCATCGGGGTCCAACAGGGCGACACTGAAGCTTTCTTT.

This clonotype turned up a few times. This chain connects TRBV7-9 to TRBJ2-7; D gene uncertain. This CDR3 is 16 amino acids long. Germline CDR1 is SEHNR and CDR2 is FQNEAQ (reference sequence). V was cut by 5 bases and J by 2 bases, with 19 bases left in between. CDR3 nucleotide sequence: TGTGCCAGCAGCCAACCCAGGACGTCTGCGACCTACGAGCAGTACTTC. Translated, it gives CASSQPRTSATYEQYF.

The chain combines TRBV27 with TRBJ2-3, with D perhaps given as TRBD1 or TRBD2 (5 bases each). The CDR3 runs to 15 residues. Germline-derived CDR1 and CDR2 are MNHEY and SMNVEV (reference sequence). Trimming left V 2 bases short and J 3 bases short, with 12 bases between. CDR3 nucleotide sequence: TGTGCCAGCAGTTTAATATTGGGGGTTACAGATACGCAGTATTTT. Its protein product is CASSLILGVTDTQYF.

In this sample, this clonotype turned up a few times. This rearrangement joins TRBV4-1 to TRBJ2-1; perhaps TRBD2 as D (5 bases). Germline V lookup: CDR1 MGHRA, CDR2 YSYEKL. V was cut by 1 base and J by 9 bases, with 13 bases left in between. CDR3 length: 14 residues. CDR3: CASSQVASWGEQFF. In nucleotides, the CDR3 is TGCGCCAGCAGCCAAGTTGCTAGCTGGGGTGAGCAGTTCTTC.

The V gene is TRBV20-1, the J gene TRBJ2-3; 8 bases are shared with TRBD1. From germline, CDR1 is DFQATT and CDR2 SNEGSKA (reference sequence). The CDR3 contains 14 residues. With V trimmed by 6 bases and J by 2 bases, 7 bases remained unmatched. CDR3 nucleotide sequence: TGCAGTGCACTGGACAGGGCCCCCACAGATACGCAGTATTTT. It yields the protein CSALDRAPTDTQYF.

In nucleotides, the CDR3 is TGTGCCAGCAGGGTGGGTTTCACAGATACGCAGTATTTT. Its translation is CASRVGFTDTQYF. This chain joins TRBV12-3 or TRBV12-4 and TRBJ2-3; no definite D call. The CDR3 totals 13 residues. V was clipped by 6 bases and J by 2 bases, with 9 bases between them.

The CDR3 nucleotides are TGTGCCAGCAGCTTTGGCCTAGGTAGCGAGATTGAGCAGTACTTC. It is translated as CASSFGLGSEIEQYF. The chain couples TRBV7-9 to TRBJ2-7; tentatively, D is TRBD2 (5 bases). V was shortened by 3 bases and J by 7 bases, with 19 bases between the two germline ends. CDR1 SEHNR and CDR2 FQNEAQ come from the germline V gene (reference sequence). CDR3 length: 15 amino acids.

This chain joins TRBV15 and TRBJ2-3; D is unclear. Germline lookup yields CDR1 LNHNV and CDR2 YYDKDF (reference sequence). CDR3 length equals 15 residues. Trimming cost V 0 bases and J 0 bases, with 7 bases left between them. CDR3: CATSREETSTDTQYF. CDR3 DNA sequence: TGTGCCACCAGCAGAGAGGAGACTAGCACAGATACGCAGTATTTT. Full variable domain (rest looked up from reference TRBV15 and TRBJ2-3): DAMVIQNPRYQVTQFGKPVTLSCSQTLNHNVMYWYQQKSSQAPKLLFHYYDKDFNNEADTPDNFQSRRPNTSFCFLDIRSPGLGDTAMYLCATSREETSTDTQYFGPGTRLTVL.